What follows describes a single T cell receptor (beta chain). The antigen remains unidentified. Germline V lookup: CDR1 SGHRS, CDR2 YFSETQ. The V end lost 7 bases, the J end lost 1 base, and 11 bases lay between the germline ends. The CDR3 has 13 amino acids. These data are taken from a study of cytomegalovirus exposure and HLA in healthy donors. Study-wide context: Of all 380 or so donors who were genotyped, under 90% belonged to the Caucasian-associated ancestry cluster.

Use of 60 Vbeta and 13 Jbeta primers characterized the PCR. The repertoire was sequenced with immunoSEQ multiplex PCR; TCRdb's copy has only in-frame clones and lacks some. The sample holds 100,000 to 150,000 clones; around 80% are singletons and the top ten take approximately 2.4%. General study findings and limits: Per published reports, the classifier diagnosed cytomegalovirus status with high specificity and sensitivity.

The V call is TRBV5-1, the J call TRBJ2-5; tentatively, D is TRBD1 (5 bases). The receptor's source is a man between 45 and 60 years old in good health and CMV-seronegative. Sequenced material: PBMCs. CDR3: CASSWGSQETQYF. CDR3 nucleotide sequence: TGCGCCAGCTCGTGGGGCAGCCAAGAGACCCAGTACTTC.